The present T cell receptor beta chain was sequenced within a study of identical twins. Study-wide points: Twin pairs' shared out-of-frame alpha sequences were enriched in low generation probability.

This clonotype was seen repeatedly, ten times or more. The target antigen is unknown. Trimming took off 3 bases at V and 1 base at J, with 16 bases between the two ends. The CDR3 totals 16 residues. Germline loops: CDR1 SGHRS, CDR2 YFSETQ. TCRdb called the 5' RACE reads again in MiXCR, with one record for every CDR3 protein. The sample lists around 160,000 distinct CDR3 sequences, roughly 3.5% occurring once. This chain links TRBV5-1 with TRBJ2-5; D unclear. The TCR comes from a man aged 18 to 30 in good health. The material sequenced was memory T cells sorted from blood. The CDR3: CASSSMRKRLQETQYF. In DNA form, the CDR3 reads TGCGCCAGCAGCTCCATGCGGAAACGACTCCAAGAGACCCAGTACTTC.